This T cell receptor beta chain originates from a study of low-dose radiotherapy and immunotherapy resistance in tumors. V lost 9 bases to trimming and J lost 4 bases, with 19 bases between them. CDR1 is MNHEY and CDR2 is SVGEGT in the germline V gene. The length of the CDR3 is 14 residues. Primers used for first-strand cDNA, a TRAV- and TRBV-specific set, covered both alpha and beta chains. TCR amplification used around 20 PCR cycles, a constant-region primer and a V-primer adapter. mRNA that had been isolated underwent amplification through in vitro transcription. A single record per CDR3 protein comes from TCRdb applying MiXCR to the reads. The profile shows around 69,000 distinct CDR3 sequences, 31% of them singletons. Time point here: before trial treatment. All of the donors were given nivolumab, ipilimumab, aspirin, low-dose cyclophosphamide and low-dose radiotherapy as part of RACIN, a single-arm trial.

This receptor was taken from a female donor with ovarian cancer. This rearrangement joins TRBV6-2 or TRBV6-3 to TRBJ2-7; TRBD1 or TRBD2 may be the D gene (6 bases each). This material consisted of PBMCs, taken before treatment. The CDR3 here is CASQGTRGLYEQYF. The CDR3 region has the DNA TGTGCCAGTCAGGGGACTCGCGGCTTATACGAGCAGTACTTC.